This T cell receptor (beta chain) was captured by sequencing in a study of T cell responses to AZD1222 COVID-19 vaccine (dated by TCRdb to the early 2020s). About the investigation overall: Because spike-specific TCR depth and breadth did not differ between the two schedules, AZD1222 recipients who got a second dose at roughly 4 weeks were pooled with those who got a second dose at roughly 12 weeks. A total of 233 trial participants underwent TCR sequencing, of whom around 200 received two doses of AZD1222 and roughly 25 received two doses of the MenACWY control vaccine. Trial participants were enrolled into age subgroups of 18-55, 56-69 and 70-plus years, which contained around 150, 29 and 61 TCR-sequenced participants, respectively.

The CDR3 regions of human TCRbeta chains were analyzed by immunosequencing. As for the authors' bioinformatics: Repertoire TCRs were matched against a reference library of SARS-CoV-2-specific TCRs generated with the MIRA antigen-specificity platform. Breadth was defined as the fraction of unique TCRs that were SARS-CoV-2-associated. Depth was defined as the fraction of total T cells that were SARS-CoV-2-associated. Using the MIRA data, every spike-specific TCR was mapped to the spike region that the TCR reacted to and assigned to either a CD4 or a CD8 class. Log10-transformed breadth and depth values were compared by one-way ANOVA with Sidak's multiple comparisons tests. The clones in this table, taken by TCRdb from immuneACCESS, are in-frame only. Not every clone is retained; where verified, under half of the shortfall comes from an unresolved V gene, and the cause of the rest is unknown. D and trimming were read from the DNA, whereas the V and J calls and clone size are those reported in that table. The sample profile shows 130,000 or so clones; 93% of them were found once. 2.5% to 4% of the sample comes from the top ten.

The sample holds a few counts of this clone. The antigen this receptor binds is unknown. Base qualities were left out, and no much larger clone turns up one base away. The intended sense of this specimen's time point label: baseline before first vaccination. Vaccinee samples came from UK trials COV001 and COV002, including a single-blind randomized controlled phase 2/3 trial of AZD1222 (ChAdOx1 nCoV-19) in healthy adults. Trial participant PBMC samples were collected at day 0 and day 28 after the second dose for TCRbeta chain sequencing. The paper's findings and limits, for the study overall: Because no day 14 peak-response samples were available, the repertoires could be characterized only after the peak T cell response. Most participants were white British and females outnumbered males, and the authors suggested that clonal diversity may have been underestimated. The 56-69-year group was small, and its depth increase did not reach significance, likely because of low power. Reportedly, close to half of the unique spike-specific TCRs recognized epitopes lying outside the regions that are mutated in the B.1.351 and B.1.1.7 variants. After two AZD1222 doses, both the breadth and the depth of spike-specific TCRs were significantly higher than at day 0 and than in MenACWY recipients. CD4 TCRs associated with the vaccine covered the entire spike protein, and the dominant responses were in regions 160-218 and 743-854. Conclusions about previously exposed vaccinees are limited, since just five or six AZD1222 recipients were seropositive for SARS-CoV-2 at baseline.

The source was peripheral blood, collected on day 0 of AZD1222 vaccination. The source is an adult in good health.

The DNA sequence is as follows: TGCAGCGTTGATATTGGCAGGGGGAACACTGAAGCTTTCTTT. It encodes CSVDIGRGNTEAFF. Here the chain combines TRBV29-1 and TRBJ1-1; a tentative D call is TRBD1 (6 bases match). The CDR3 has 14 amino acids, counting the end cysteine and phenylalanine. Only the CDR3 portion is preserved as DNA: 42 bases, with reading frame beginning at the first base. The trim is 3 bases for V and 1 base for J, with a gap of 12 bases between the germline ends. CDR1 SQVTM and CDR2 ANQGSEA are derived from the germline V gene.